This T cell receptor beta chain was captured in a study of blood T cells in healthy people across ages. Study-level points and caveats: The unknown donor CMV status may have confounded expanded clonotype changes. It was held that the diversity estimates obtained from one million T cells were underestimates.

The sample providers were healthy Caucasian people from Russia, aged about 6 to 95. As for this clonotype: The antigen is undetermined. This likely comes from a read error, as the CDR3 has no conserved phenylalanine or tryptophan at its end.

The CDR3 sequence is 13 residues long. In germline, CDR1 is KGHDR, CDR2 SFDVKD. Trimming at V came to 7 bases and at J to 5 bases, leaving 6 bases not matched to a gene. Primers used in a second PCR of about 6 to 11 cycles were a sample-barcoded 5' primer and a J-beta primer mix. TCRdb fed the 5' RACE reads into MiXCR, producing one record per CDR3 protein. The profile covers around 1,000,000 distinct CDR3 sequences, with about 23% appearing a single time and around 0.75% taken by the ten largest. The sample was also reused in another study, on T cells of mothers and their children. This second study says: For each mother, over 10 million TCR beta CDR3 reads were obtained, and for each child, around 3 million.

The genes are TRBV24-1 and TRBJ2-7, with 8 bases lining up with TRBD1. This TCR was sampled from a girl between 2 and 10 years old in good health. The sample consisted of blood. The CDR3 region is CATSGTGRNEQYL. The CDR3 coding sequence is TGTGCCACCAGCGGGACAGGCCGCAACGAGCAGTACCTC.